A selection of T cell receptor beta chains follows, all from one sample in a study of blood T cell repertoires in COVID-19. Assay used: immunoSEQ multiplex PCR; TCRdb lists only in-frame clones, some missing. The data hold 200,000 to 300,000 clones, with roughly 88% observed a single time. Sequenced: peripheral blood. These receptors came from a man older than 75 with acute or convalescent COVID-19. Each CDR3 is given without its conserved first and last residue.

j_call | v_call | cdr3_aa
TRBJ2-3 | TRBV19 | ASSIDQAALAGNTQY
TRBJ1-1 | TRBV19 | ASSARGGAF
TRBJ2-7 | TRBV13 | ASSSFYEQY
TRBJ1-5 | TRBV29-1 | SVQSGEQGESRSQH
TRBJ2-2 | TRBV18 | ASSRVPGLAGTGELF
TRBJ2-3 | TRBV11-3 | ASSLDGGGTQY
TRBJ1-6 | TRBV5-1 | ASSFTGGNYNSPLH
TRBJ1-3 | TRBV6-5 | ASSQTTGAGNTIY
TRBJ1-3 | TRBV5-6 | ASSLTTSGNTIY
TRBJ1-1 | TRBV7-2 | ASSARSGGWNTEAF
TRBJ2-1 | TRBV27 | ASSPIAGSSYNEQF
TRBJ1-2 | TRBV28 | ASTSPGEGYGYT
TRBJ1-2 | TRBV3-1/TRBV3-2 | ASSQDLRGTGAQYIGSGYT
TRBJ2-2 | TRBV5-1 | ASRGTGGPGELF
TRBJ2-5 | TRBV7-8 | ASSSGQVVQETQY
TRBJ1-1 | TRBV3-1/TRBV3-2 | ASSLVGGEAF
TRBJ2-5 | TRBV12-3/TRBV12-4 | ASSFGGQETQY
TRBJ1-5 | TRBV19 | ASSALVQSGYQPQH
TRBJ1-6 | TRBV19 | ASSSPSALH
TRBJ2-7 | TRBV18 | ASSRRESSYEQY
TRBJ1-1 | TRBV12-5 | ASGLVRGEAF
TRBJ2-2 | TRBV7-2 | ASSGPISGQVVELF
TRBJ2-5 | TRBV3-1/TRBV3-2 | ASSQDTSGALGD
TRBJ2-2 | TRBV6-5 | ASSPRVGELF
TRBJ2-7 | TRBV7-9 | ATSRAGGDYEQY
TRBJ2-1 | TRBV4-2 | ASAPLSYNEQF
TRBJ1-2 | TRBV12-3/TRBV12-4 | ASTNLAPGGYT
TRBJ1-1 | TRBV5-8 | ASNSYHRSLNTEAF
TRBJ2-5 | TRBV4-3 | ASSEGASGGAGETQY
TRBJ2-7 | TRBV29-1 | SVWYRQPTGEQY
TRBJ1-2 | TRBV28 | ASHPGDYGYT
TRBJ2-7 | TRBV28 | ASRSAGGYEQY
TRBJ2-3 | TRBV19 | ASSIGAATDTQY
TRBJ1-6 | TRBV18 | ASSTTGGLSPLH
TRBJ2-3 | TRBV28 | ASSRSAGGNTQY
TRBJ1-4 | TRBV28 | ASSSGGKSNEKLF
TRBJ1-6 | TRBV6-5 | ASSPQANSPLH
TRBJ1-5 | TRBV6-5 | ASSKQGLGNQPQH
TRBJ1-6 | TRBV28 | ASSFSGIDGSYNSPLH
TRBJ2-5 | TRBV27 | ASSPEGRETQY
TRBJ2-1 | TRBV28 | ASRDSGRVNEQF
TRBJ1-1 | TRBV5-1 | ASRDTVGNTEAF
TRBJ1-4 | TRBV5-8 | ASSADRAGVLF
TRBJ1-5 | TRBV6-6 | ASSYRTGGQGQPQH
TRBJ1-5 | TRBV27 | ASSLLGLGKFSNQPQH